This is a list of T cell receptor beta chains from one sample in a study of identical twins. From the 5' RACE reads, TCRdb called clonotypes with MiXCR, one entry per CDR3 protein. The sample contains about 890,000 distinct CDR3 sequences, more than 9% of which appear only once. The sample also formed part of further work on yellow fever vaccine responses in identical twins.

The sequencing input was PBMCs. The receptors were sampled from a woman younger than 30 in good health. The CDR3 runs from the conserved cysteine through the conserved F or W. The order of the fields is D gene, J gene, clone size, V gene, CDR3 protein, CDR3 DNA. The D gene is left open where the match is weak. Some rows have no size entry. The others give once, few or many, or a class for an expanded clone.

>TRBD1|TRBJ1-2|few|TRBV2
CASNLGLQGAHYGYTF
TGTGCCAGCAACCTCGGACTACAGGGGGCTCACTATGGCTACACCTTC
>-|TRBJ2-5|-|TRBV2
CASSGLRQKQETQYF
TGTGCCAGCAGTGGTCTAAGACAGAAGCAAGAGACCCAGTACTTC
>-|TRBJ2-5|many|TRBV18
CASSPPGRETQYF
TGTGCCAGCTCACCACCGGGACGAGAGACCCAGTACTTC
>-|TRBJ2-7|many|TRBV12-3/TRBV12-4
CASSPLKGHEQYF
TGTGCCAGCAGTCCTCTAAAGGGCCACGAGCAGTACTTC
>TRBD2|TRBJ2-3|few|TRBV20-1
CSAPGLAGGTDTQYF
TGCAGTGCTCCCGGACTAGCGGGGGGAACAGATACGCAGTATTTT
>-|TRBJ1-1|few|TRBV3-1
CASSHTGTTTSTEAFF
TGTGCCAGCAGCCACACAGGGACTACCACCTCTACTGAAGCTTTCTTT
>TRBD1|TRBJ1-5|-|TRBV2
CATRDSLRNQPQHF
TGTGCCACCAGGGACAGTTTGAGGAATCAGCCCCAGCATTTT
>-|TRBJ2-1|few|TRBV10-2
CASSEWQEREQFF
TGCGCCAGCAGTGAGTGGCAGGAGCGAGAGCAGTTCTTC
>TRBD1|TRBJ1-2|many|TRBV14
CASSLRQGGYGYTF
TGTGCCAGCAGCCTTAGACAGGGTGGCTATGGCTACACCTTC
>TRBD2|TRBJ2-7|few|TRBV20-1
CSARDPLAGGPWHEQYF
TGCAGTGCTAGAGATCCCCTAGCGGGAGGGCCCTGGCACGAGCAGTACTTC
>TRBD1|TRBJ1-1|many|TRBV10-3
CAITGTVNTEAFF
TGTGCCATCACCGGGACAGTGAACACTGAAGCTTTCTTT
>-|TRBJ2-7|few|TRBV28
CASRDTPREQYF
TGTGCCAGCAGGGACACCCCTCGCGAGCAGTACTTC
>TRBD1|TRBJ2-1|few|TRBV24-1
CATSHSGTESYNEQFF
TGTGCCACCAGTCACTCCGGGACAGAATCCTACAATGAGCAGTTCTTC
>-|TRBJ1-1|many|TRBV10-3
CAISDSTLNTEAFF
TGTGCCATCAGTGATTCGACGTTGAACACTGAAGCTTTCTTT
>-|TRBJ2-1|-|TRBV14
CASSQGEGILF
TGTGCCAGCAGCCAAGGTGAGGGTATACTCTTC
>-|TRBJ2-2|many|TRBV4-1
CASSQDRQGRTGELFF
TGCGCCAGCAGCCAAGATCGGCAGGGGAGGACCGGGGAGCTGTTTTTT
>TRBD2|TRBJ2-1|-|TRBV5-6
CASSLFPGGLVF
TGTGCCAGCAGCTTGTTCCCGGGAGGGTTGGTCTTC
>-|TRBJ2-3|-|TRBV6-4
CASSDSSRSSTDTQYF
TGTGCCAGCAGTGACTCGAGCCGATCTAGCACAGATACGCAGTATTTT
>-|TRBJ2-7|many|TRBV27
CASSPFPGLLYEQYF
TGTGCCAGCAGTCCTTTTCCGGGACTCCTGTACGAGCAGTACTTC
>-|TRBJ1-1|-|TRBV7-9
CASSLQGSPTEAFF
TGTGCCAGCAGCTTACAAGGTAGCCCCACTGAAGCTTTCTTT
>-|TRBJ1-1|-|TRBV4-1
CASSQEWRGWDTEAFF
TGCGCCAGCAGCCAAGAGTGGAGGGGTTGGGACACTGAAGCTTTCTTT
>TRBD2|TRBJ2-3|few|TRBV5-5
CASSLVIGGAADTQYF
TGTGCCAGCAGCTTGGTTATCGGGGGGGCCGCAGATACGCAGTATTTT
>-|TRBJ1-5|few|TRBV5-6
CASSLGGGCNQPQHF
TGTGCCAGCAGCTTGGGTGGGGGCTGTAATCAGCCCCAGCATTTT
>-|TRBJ2-5|few|TRBV9
CASSPTAKQETQYF
TGTGCCAGCAGCCCAACAGCAAAACAAGAGACCCAGTACTTC
>TRBD2|TRBJ2-7|-|TRBV7-9
CASSGTSDYSYEQYF
TGTGCCAGCTCTGGAACTAGCGATTACTCCTACGAGCAGTACTTC
>TRBD2|TRBJ2-1|few|TRBV20-1
CSAIHGGGDEQFF
TGCAGTGCTATCCACGGGGGAGGGGATGAGCAGTTCTTC
>-|TRBJ1-1|-|TRBV15
CATSRDRDGEAFF
TGTGCCACCAGCAGAGATCGGGACGGTGAAGCTTTCTTT
>TRBD2|TRBJ2-7|-|TRBV3-1
CASSQASGLAGVSSLYEQYF
TGTGCCAGCAGCCAAGCCTCAGGACTAGCGGGAGTAAGTAGCCTTTACGAGCAGTACTTC
>TRBD2|TRBJ2-5|few|TRBV9
CASSVVSGEETQYF
TGTGCCAGCAGCGTAGTTAGCGGGGAAGAGACCCAGTACTTC
>TRBD1|TRBJ2-7|-|TRBV5-1
CASSDRRGNGSYEQYF
TGCGCCAGCAGCGATCGCAGGGGGAACGGGTCCTACGAGCAGTACTTC
>TRBD1|TRBJ1-1|-|TRBV11-3
CASSLGDSNAEAFF
TGTGCCAGCAGCTTAGGGGACAGTAACGCTGAAGCTTTCTTT
>-|TRBJ1-1|few|TRBV12-3/TRBV12-4
CASIPTGTLSTEAFF
TGTGCCAGCATTCCTACCGGGACCCTGAGCACTGAAGCTTTCTTT
>TRBD1|TRBJ1-2|many|TRBV5-1
CASSTPEDRGYGYTF
TGCGCCAGCAGCACCCCCGAAGACAGGGGCTATGGCTACACCTTC
>-|TRBJ1-4|-|TRBV10-3
CAISESQLNEKLFF
TGTGCCATCAGTGAGTCGCAGCTTAATGAAAAACTGTTTTTT
>-|TRBJ1-1|-|TRBV7-8
CASSLGGYEAFF
TGTGCCAGCAGCTTAGGGGGGTATGAAGCTTTCTTT
>-|TRBJ2-3|-|TRBV6-5
CASRVGAGSQYF
TGTGCCAGCAGGGTTGGGGCAGGTTCGCAGTATTTT
>TRBD2|TRBJ2-1|few|TRBV4-2
CASSPRLWEGAYNEQFF
TGTGCCAGCAGCCCAAGGTTATGGGAGGGTGCCTACAATGAGCAGTTCTTC
>TRBD2|TRBJ2-3|-|TRBV10-3
CAISEAGGNTDTQYF
TGTGCCATCAGTGAAGCGGGAGGAAACACAGATACGCAGTATTTT
>-|TRBJ2-2|few|TRBV13
CASSTGKGLYTGELFF
TGTGCCAGCAGCACCGGCAAGGGGCTTTACACCGGGGAGCTGTTTTTT
>-|TRBJ1-5|few|TRBV2
CASKTRGNQPQHF
TGTGCCAGCAAAACTAGGGGGAATCAGCCCCAGCATTTT
>-|TRBJ2-7|many|TRBV12-3/TRBV12-4
CASSSRGELGYEQYF
TGTGCCAGCAGTTCCCGCGGAGAACTAGGCTACGAGCAGTACTTC
>-|TRBJ2-2|many|TRBV7-9
CASSSSTGELFF
TGTGCCAGCAGCTCGAGCACCGGGGAGCTGTTTTTT
>TRBD2|TRBJ2-1|-|TRBV6-2/TRBV6-3
CASSYVRGGRNEQFF
TGTGCCAGCAGTTACGTAAGGGGCGGGAGGAATGAGCAGTTCTTC
>-|TRBJ1-5|-|TRBV4-1
CASSQTGLFSNQPQHF
TGCGCCAGCAGCCAAACAGGGTTGTTTAGCAATCAGCCCCAGCATTTT
>TRBD2|TRBJ2-3|-|TRBV14
CASSQEFGGSDTQYF
TGTGCCAGCAGCCAAGAGTTCGGGGGGTCAGATACGCAGTATTTT
>-|TRBJ2-5|-|TRBV6-1
CASSETLYQETQYF
TGTGCCAGCAGTGAAACGCTATACCAAGAGACCCAGTACTTC
>-|TRBJ2-7|-|TRBV7-9
CASSPRDVYEQYF
TGTGCCAGCAGCCCGAGGGACGTCTACGAGCAGTACTTC
>-|TRBJ1-4|-|TRBV20-1
CSASRQSTNEKLFF
TGCAGTGCTAGTCGGCAGTCAACTAATGAAAAACTGTTTTTT
>-|TRBJ2-3|many|TRBV12-3/TRBV12-4
CASSFPLPGAGTDTQYF
TGTGCCAGCAGTTTCCCCCTCCCAGGGGCGGGCACAGATACGCAGTATTTT
>-|TRBJ1-2|-|TRBV5-1
CASSSDSNGYTF
TGCGCCAGCAGTTCTGACAGCAACGGCTACACCTTC
>-|TRBJ1-2|few|TRBV6-1
CASSGREQGNYGYTF
TGTGCCAGCAGTGGGCGTGAGCAGGGAAACTATGGCTACACCTTC
>-|TRBJ2-2|many|TRBV6-1
CASSPRGGGELFF
TGTGCCAGCAGCCCCCGAGGAGGCGGGGAGCTGTTTTTT
>-|TRBJ1-5|-|TRBV3-1
CASSQGIFQPQHF
TGTGCCAGCAGCCAAGGCATTTTCCAGCCCCAGCATTTT